The 28 T cell receptor beta chains in this list originate from one sample, sequenced in a study of a mutant IDH1 vaccine in newly diagnosed glioma (dated by TCRdb to the early 2020s). Taken with the paper, the label for time point translates to: baseline, week 1 (first vaccination visit). The sample's treatment or condition label, decoded: pre-vaccination baseline after standard-of-care therapy. Libraries came from the immunoSEQ multiplex PCR assay. TCRdb retrieved this table from immuneACCESS and kept in-frame rearrangements only. Not all clones are present; in checked studies, unresolved V genes account for under half, and no reason is known for the remainder. In this sample the table shows approximately 52,000 clones, about 74% of which occur a single time. 1.5% to 2% of the sample comes from the top ten. The source was PBMCs, collected from a glioma patient treated with radiotherapy, temozolomide or both. The receptors stem from a woman in her thirties or forties with glioma.

This clone has only one observation. The chain combines TRBV7-9 with TRBJ2-1; the match to TRBD1 covers 8 bases. Unmatched junction bases numbered 11, after V lost 5 bases and J lost 8 bases. CDR3 length: 15 residues. Per germline, CDR1 SEHNR and CDR2 FQNEAQ (reference sequence). The CDR3 reads CASSKGQGPWDEQFF. In nucleotides, the CDR3 is TGTGCCAGCAGCAAAGGACAGGGTCCTTGGGATGAGCAGTTCTTC. Full variable domain (remainder filled in from reference TRBV7-9 and TRBJ2-1): DTGVSQNPRHKITKRGQNVTFRCDPISEHNRLYWYRQTLGQGPEFLTYFQNEAQLEKSRLLSDRFSAERPKGSFSTLEIQRTEQGDSAMYLCASSKGQGPWDEQFFGPGTRLTVL.

CDR3 loop: CASSRDSYGYTF. The CDR3, as DNA: TGTGCCAGTAGCAGGGACAGCTATGGCTACACCTTC. The genes are TRBV19 and TRBJ1-2, with TRBD1 matching 7 bases. J lost 4 bases, V lost 6 bases, and 2 bases had no gene match. This CDR3 is 12 amino acids long. Germline CDR1 is LNHDA and CDR2 is SQIVND (reference sequence).

This clone appeared a single time. The genes are TRBV7-2 and TRBJ2-7; 9 bases fit TRBD2. Germline trimming cut 5 bases from V and 6 bases from J; bases unmatched to any gene: 14. CDR1 and CDR2 (germline): SGHTA, FQGNSA. CDR3 length: 16 amino acids. For the CDR3, the DNA is TGTGCCAGCAGCCTGTTTGGGGCGGGGGGGCCCAGCGAGCAGTACTTC. Protein: CASSLFGAGGPSEQYF. Complete variable domain (other parts from reference TRBV7-2 and TRBJ2-7): GAGVSQSPSNKVTEKGKDVELRCDPISGHTALYWYRQSLGQGLEFLIYFQGNSAPDKSGLPSDRFSAERTGGSVSTLTIQRTQQEDSAVYLCASSLFGAGGPSEQYFGPGTRLTVT.

The rearrangement uses TRBV5-1 and TRBJ1-1; 9 bases match TRBD1. Per the germline V gene, CDR1 is SGHRS and CDR2 is YFSETQ. The V and J ends lost 6 bases and 3 bases, in that order; junction bases with no gene match: 6. There are 14 residues in the CDR3. CDR3 DNA: TGCGCCAGCATTTTGCGACAGGGGGACACTGAAGCTTTCTTT. It is translated as CASILRQGDTEAFF.

In its sample, this clone was seen a few times. The CDR3 DNA is TGTGCCAGCAGCAATCCCGGGACACCCGGCACAGATACGCAGTATTTT. Its protein is CASSNPGTPGTDTQYF. The chain links TRBV5-4 to TRBJ2-3, with D possibly TRBD1 on 6 matching bases. CDR1 is SGHNT and CDR2 is YYREEE in the germline V gene (reference sequence). The V and J ends lost 4 bases and 1 base respectively, with 16 bases between them. This CDR3 region has 16 residues.

This chain uses TRBV7-2 with TRBJ1-1; 8 bases fit TRBD1. Per the germline V gene, CDR1 is SGHTA and CDR2 is FQGNSA. CDR3 length equals 15 residues. Trimming removed 1 base from V and 3 bases from J; junction bases left unmatched: 4. As DNA, the CDR3 is TGTGCCAGCAGCTTAGACAGGGGGAGGGACACTGAAGCTTTCTTT. It yields the protein CASSLDRGRDTEAFF.

The chain has TRBV19 and TRBJ2-1, with D maybe TRBD2 (5 bases). CDR1 is LNHDA, CDR2 SQIVND, per germline (reference sequence). The CDR3 covers 13 residues. Trimming pared 3 bases from V and 9 bases from J, leaving 12 bases between. The DNA of the CDR3 is TGTGCCAGTAGTATGTTGGGAGAAGGTGAGCAGTTCTTC. The encoded protein is CASSMLGEGEQFF.

This clone was counted a few times. The V gene is TRBV10-2, the J gene TRBJ1-5; D gene unclear. The CDR3 sequence is 16 residues long. V dropped 5 bases and J dropped 0 bases, with 14 bases sitting between them. Germline V lookup: CDR1 WSHSY, CDR2 SAAADI. The CDR3 nucleotides read TGCGCCAGCAGTCCATTAGGAGTCTATAGCAATCAGCCCCAGCATTTT. It codes for CASSPLGVYSNQPQHF.

This clone came up once. The chain uses TRBV11-2 and TRBJ2-5; D is ambiguous. Trimming left V 1 base short and J 4 bases short, with 7 bases between. The CDR3 loop spans 13 amino acids. CDR1 is SGHAT and CDR2 is FQNNGV in the germline V gene. CDR3 nucleotides: TGTGCCAGCAGCTTAGGGTTGGCAGAGACCCAGTACTTC. It is translated as CASSLGLAETQYF.

The rearrangement uses TRBV4-3 and TRBJ1-6, with 7 bases identical to TRBD1. Germline lookup yields CDR1 LGHNA and CDR2 YSLEER. This CDR3 spans 14 amino acids. The trim removed 2 bases at V and 7 bases at J, leaving 2 bases unmatched. CDR3 nucleotides: TGCGCCAGCAGCCAACAGGGGGACAATTCACCCCTCCACTTT. It translates to CASSQQGDNSPLHF.

The chain joins TRBV14 to TRBJ2-3, with 14 bases identical to TRBD2. Germline assignment: CDR1 SGHDN and CDR2 FVKESK. The CDR3 loop spans 17 amino acids. V lost 4 bases and J lost 6; bases outside the gene matches: 9. Here the CDR3 DNA reads TGTGCCAGCAGCCCTCACTTGACTAGCGGGGGGGCGGATACGCAGTATTTT. This translates into CASSPHLTSGGADTQYF.

This rearrangement joins TRBV9 to TRBJ1-1; a possible D gene is TRBD1 (5 bases). Trimming stripped 3 bases from V and 0 bases from J, with 9 bases between. CDR3 length: 14 amino acids. CDR1 and CDR2 (germline): SGDLS, YYNGEE. CDR3 residues: CASSADIMNTEAFF. CDR3 coding DNA: TGTGCCAGCAGCGCGGACATCATGAACACTGAAGCTTTCTTT.

The J gene is TRBJ2-5, the V gene TRBV29-1, with D possibly being TRBD1 or TRBD2 (6 bases each). V gave up 6 bases and J gave up 5 bases, with 16 bases separating them. CDR3 length: 13 amino acids. The germline V gene encodes CDR1 SQVTM and CDR2 ANQGSEA. CDR3 bases: TGCAGCGTCGGGGGCCTTAGAGGGGAGACCCAGTACTTC. It translates to CSVGGLRGETQYF. The variable domain in full, with the rest retrieved from reference TRBV29-1 and TRBJ2-5, is SAVISQKPSRDICQRGTSLTIQCQVDSQVTMMFWYRQQPGQSLTLIATANQGSEATYESGFVIDKFPISRPNLTFSTLTVSNMSPEDSSIYLCSVGGLRGETQYFGPGTRLLVL.

The genes are TRBV10-1 and TRBJ1-2; the D is unclear. V dropped 6 bases and J dropped 7 bases, with 12 bases sitting between them. Looked up from germline, CDR1 is WNHNN and CDR2 is SYGVQD (reference sequence). The CDR3 spans 12 residues. The CDR3 region has the DNA TGCGCCAGCAGCGAGGACGGCTTTGGCTACACCTTC. Translated: CASSEDGFGYTF.

The rearrangement joins TRBV5-6 to TRBJ1-2; possible D gene TRBD1, 5 bases. Trimming left V 1 base short and J 4 bases short, with 11 bases between. The germline V gene has CDR1 SGHDT and CDR2 YYEEEE. The CDR3 length is 14 residues. The CDR3 DNA follows: TGTGCCAGCAGCTTGAGGCAGGGTGGCTATGGCTACACCTTC. As protein: CASSLRQGGYGYTF.

J is TRBJ1-2 and V is TRBV7-9; the D is unclear. V dropped 5 bases and J dropped 6 bases, with 13 bases sitting between them. The V gene's germline CDR1 is SEHNR and CDR2 FQNEAQ (reference sequence). This CDR3 contains 13 residues. The DNA of the CDR3 is TGTGCCAGCAGCCAAAGGTCAGCTGATGGCTACACCTTC. This translates into CASSQRSADGYTF.

The CDR3, as DNA: TGTGCCAGCAGCCCAGAGAGGAGCTCCTATAATTCACCCCTCCACTTT. Residues: CASSPERSSYNSPLHF. The rearrangement uses TRBV7-9 and TRBJ1-6; D call uncertain. The ends were cut back, 5 bases at V and 0 bases at J, with 11 bases in the middle. The CDR3 extends over 16 amino acids. Looked up from germline, CDR1 is SEHNR and CDR2 is FQNEAQ (reference sequence). Together with reference TRBV7-9 and TRBJ1-6, the CDR3 gives the full variable domain: DTGVSQNPRHKITKRGQNVTFRCDPISEHNRLYWYRQTLGQGPEFLTYFQNEAQLEKSRLLSDRFSAERPKGSFSTLEIQRTEQGDSAMYLCASSPERSSYNSPLHFGNGTRLTVT.

V gene TRBV10-3 combines with J gene TRBJ2-5, with no clear D. The CDR3 spans 11 residues. CDR1 and CDR2 (germline): ENHRY, SYGVKD. V lost 1 base, J lost 4 bases, and 1 base lay in between. CDR3 sequence (DNA): TGTGCCATCAGTGAGTTAGAGACCCAGTACTTC. Its translation is CAISELETQYF.

The chain couples TRBV7-9 to TRBJ2-7; TRBD2 aligns across 8 bases. Germline CDR1 reads SEHNR; CDR2 reads FQNEAQ (reference sequence). J lost 6 bases, V lost 4 bases, and 14 bases had no gene match. CDR3 length: 16 amino acids. The CDR3 DNA reads TGTGCCAGCAGCTCCTCCGAAAGAGCGGGGGAGTCCGAGCAGTACTTC. It encodes CASSSSERAGESEQYF.

Only one count was recorded for this clone. This chain links TRBV7-2 with TRBJ1-2; maybe TRBD1 (5 bases). Deletions cut 4 bases from V and 8 bases from J, with 11 bases between. The V gene's germline CDR1 is SGHTA and CDR2 FQGNSA. This CDR3 is built from 12 residues. The CDR3 sequence is CASSYPGSGYTF. CDR3 nucleotides: TGTGCCAGCAGCTACCCAGGGAGCGGCTACACCTTC.

The table lists this clone with a few counts. The chain uses TRBV2 and TRBJ1-2; D unresolved. CDR3 length: 13 residues. V was cut by 11 bases and J by 0 bases, with 13 bases left in between. Germline assignment: CDR1 SNHLY and CDR2 FYNNEI. For the CDR3, the DNA is TGTGCCGGCGGTGACGGTGCTAACTATGGCTACACCTTC. The encoded protein is CAGGDGANYGYTF.

The chain carries TRBV5-1 and TRBJ1-1, with D uncertain. V was cut by 1 base and J by 3 bases, with 7 bases left in between. CDR1 SGHRS and CDR2 YFSETQ come from the germline V gene. There are 13 residues in the CDR3. The CDR3 region is CASSLIGYTEAFF. CDR3 DNA sequence: TGCGCCAGCAGCTTGATTGGGTACACTGAAGCTTTCTTT.

V gene TRBV14 combines with J gene TRBJ2-2, with TRBD1 identical over 9 bases. The ends lost 9 bases at V and 3 bases at J; junction bases unmatched: 5. In germline, CDR1 is SGHDN, CDR2 FVKESK. The CDR3 has 14 residues. For the CDR3, the DNA is TGTGCCAGTTCACAGGGGGCGCACACCGGGGAGCTGTTTTTT. Its translation is CASSQGAHTGELFF.

The J gene is TRBJ2-2, the V gene TRBV29-1; TRBD1 is a possible D gene (5 bases). This CDR3 comprises 14 residues. The germline CDR1 and CDR2 sequences are SQVTM and ANQGSEA. V gave up 2 bases and J gave up 4 bases, with 11 bases separating them. The DNA for the CDR3 is TGCAGCGTTGAAACAGGTTCGCGCACCGGGGAGCTGTTTTTT. Its protein is CSVETGSRTGELFF.

J is TRBJ2-3 and V is TRBV28, with 8 positions matching TRBD2. The CDR3 length is 19 residues. The germline CDR1 and CDR2 sequences are MDHEN and SYDVKM. With 5 bases clipped from V and 2 bases from J, the junction kept 18 bases outside the gene matches. For the CDR3, the DNA is TGTGCCAGCAGTCCTCATGGGGCTAGCGGGTTATCTCCCACAGATACGCAGTATTTT. This gives the protein CASSPHGASGLSPTDTQYF.

V is TRBV10-3 and J is TRBJ2-5, with D possibly being TRBD2 (7 bases). Germline CDR1 is ENHRY and CDR2 is SYGVKD. CDR3 length: 13 amino acids. Trimming cost V 10 bases and J 3 bases, with 15 bases left between them. The CDR3 here is CATEGGGKETQYF. The CDR3 coding sequence is TGTGCCACCGAGGGGGGGGGAAAAGAGACCCAGTACTTC.

The chain joins TRBV5-4 to TRBJ2-7; 8 nucleotides line up with TRBD2. The CDR3 runs 15 residues. The germline gives CDR1 SGHNT, CDR2 YYREEE (reference sequence). Trimming removed 4 bases from V and 1 base from J; junction bases left unmatched: 7. In nucleotides, the CDR3 is TGTGCCAGCAGCCCGGGGGGGGGAAGATCCTACGAGCAGTACTTC. Its protein product is CASSPGGGRSYEQYF.

The V gene is TRBV7-2, the J gene TRBJ2-3; TRBD1 aligns across 9 bases. With 5 bases clipped from V and 3 bases from J, the junction kept 12 bases outside the gene matches. From germline, CDR1 is SGHTA and CDR2 FQGNSA. This CDR3 spans 17 amino acids. The CDR3 reads CASSKDRGPGDTDTQYF. The DNA for the CDR3 is TGTGCCAGCAGCAAGGACAGGGGCCCCGGGGATACAGATACGCAGTATTTT.